This T cell receptor beta chain was sequenced for a study of molecular identifiers for immune sequencing clone quantification. From germline, CDR1 is PRHDT and CDR2 FYEKMQ (reference sequence). Trimming took 4 bases from V and 3 from J; bases not matched to a gene: 17. The CDR3 extends over 18 amino acids. Making the bulk TCR libraries relied on previously described methods and listed TCR primers. MiXCR was run by TCRdb on the PCR reads, yielding one entry per CDR3 protein. In the table there are some 590,000 distinct CDR3 sequences, roughly 23% of which are singletons. From around 20,000 to 990,000 sorted cells, naive CD8 libraries were generated with 10%, 30% or 50% RNA.

The chain joins TRBV13 to TRBJ2-7; 8 positions match TRBD2. This clonotype originated in a human donor in good health. Some libraries in this study had Jurkat cell RNA spiked in. What was sequenced was naive CD8+ T cells from blood, with Jurkat cell RNA spiked in. Subset reported: FACS-sorted CD8+CD4-CCR7+CD45RA+ naive T cells. The CDR3 is CASSSYSRGAGAGYEQYF. DNA for the CDR3: TGTGCCAGCAGCTCATACTCCCGGGGAGCGGGGGCTGGCTACGAGCAGTACTTC.